Below, one T cell receptor (beta chain) is given with its context. Its cognate antigen is unknown. TCRdb recomputed calls from the multiplex PCR reads with MiXCR, one row per CDR3 protein. Here the sample spans approximately 230,000 distinct CDR3 sequences, less than 40% being singletons. The CDR3 consists of 14 residues. J gave up 4 bases and V 3 bases, and 6 bases lay outside the gene matches. Germline assignment: CDR1 SGHRS and CDR2 YFSETQ. The data were obtained in a study of breast tumors, draining lymph nodes, adjacent tissues. Study results and caveats: Tumors had less TCR diversity than lymph nodes, more than nontumor tissue. Tumor and nontumor repertoires were significantly more similar in luminal-like than in basal-like breast cancer.

The lymph nodes were axillary draining lymph nodes from breast cancer patients. The specimen was axillary lymph node tissue. This chain uses TRBV5-1 with TRBJ2-5; 7 bases agree with TRBD2. This TCR was recovered from a female donor with breast cancer. Some clones in this sample may be carry-over from other donors' samples. CDR3 sequence (DNA): TGCGCCAGCAGCTGGGGGTCTAGCGGAGAGACCCAGTACTTC. Amino acids: CASSWGSSGETQYF. The full variable domain, with the rest looked up from reference TRBV5-1 and TRBJ2-5, is KAGVTQTPRYLIKTRGQQVTLSCSPISGHRSVSWYQQTPGQGLQFLFEYFSETQRNKGNFPGRFSGRQFSNSRSEMNVSTLELGDSALYLCASSWGSSGETQYFGPGTRLLVL.